The 3 T cell receptor beta chains below come from one sample, sequenced in a study of control samples from healthy donors and cancer patients. The data were produced by immunoSEQ multiplex PCR, yet TCRdb's version contains in-frame clones alone and is incomplete. This sample's clone table lists 150,000 to 200,000 clones. The sample consisted of blood. All receptors come from a woman aged 30 to 39 in good health.

The genes are TRBV7-3 and TRBJ2-2, with 7 nucleotides matching TRBD2. The J segment lost 7 bases and the V segment lost 2 bases, leaving 7 bases of the junction unmatched. Germline assignment: CDR1 SGHTA and CDR2 FQGTGA. The CDR3 is 15 amino acids. CDR3 loop: CASSLGPGRGGELFF. DNA of the CDR3: TGTGCCAGCAGCTTAGGGCCAGGGAGGGGCGGGGAGCTGTTTTTT. Using reference TRBV7-3 and TRBJ2-2 for the parts outside the CDR3, the full variable domain is GAGVSQTPSNKVTEKGKYVELRCDPISGHTALYWYRQSLGQGPEFLIYFQGTGAADDSGLPNDRFFAVRPEGSVSTLKIQRTERGDSAVYLCASSLGPGRGGELFFGEGSRLTVL.

The chain has TRBV6-5 and TRBJ2-1; TRBD1 matches 8 bases. With V trimmed by 0 bases and J by 5 bases, 6 bases remained unmatched. Germline CDR1 MNHEY, CDR2 SVGAGI. The CDR3 consists of 16 residues. The CDR3 region has the DNA TGTGCCAGCAGTTACTCGCGGACAGGGCCGAACAATGAGCAGTTCTTC. Encoded protein: CASSYSRTGPNNEQFF.

Here the CDR3 reads CASSTIDRDRGNTIYF. In DNA form, the CDR3 reads TGTGCCAGTAGTACAATCGACCGGGACAGAGGAAACACCATATATTTT. The rearrangement joins TRBV19 to TRBJ1-3; 7 bases align to TRBD1. The germline V gene encodes CDR1 LNHDA and CDR2 SQIVND (reference sequence). The CDR3 length is 16 residues. V lost 4 bases and J lost 4; bases outside the gene matches: 10.